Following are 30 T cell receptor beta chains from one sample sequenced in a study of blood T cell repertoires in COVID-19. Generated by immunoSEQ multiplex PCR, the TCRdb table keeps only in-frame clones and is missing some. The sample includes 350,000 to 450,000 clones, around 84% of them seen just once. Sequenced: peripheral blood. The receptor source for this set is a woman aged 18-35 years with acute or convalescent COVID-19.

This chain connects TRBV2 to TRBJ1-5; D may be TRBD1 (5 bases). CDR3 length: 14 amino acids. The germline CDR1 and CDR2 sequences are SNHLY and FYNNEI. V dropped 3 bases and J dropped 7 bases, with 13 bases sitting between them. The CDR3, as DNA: TGTGCCAGCAGTGACAGGGCCCTCGGGCAGCCCCAGCATTTT. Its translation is CASSDRALGQPQHF.

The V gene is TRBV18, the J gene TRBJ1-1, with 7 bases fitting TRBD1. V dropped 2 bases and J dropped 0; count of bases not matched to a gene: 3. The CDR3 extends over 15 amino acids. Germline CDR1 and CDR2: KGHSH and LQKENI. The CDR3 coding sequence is TGTGCCAGCTCACCAAGGGGACAGCTGAACACTGAAGCTTTCTTT. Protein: CASSPRGQLNTEAFF.

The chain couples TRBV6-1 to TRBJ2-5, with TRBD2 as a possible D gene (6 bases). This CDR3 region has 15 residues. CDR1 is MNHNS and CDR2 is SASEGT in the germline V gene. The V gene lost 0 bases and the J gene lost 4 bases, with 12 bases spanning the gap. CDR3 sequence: CASSEAPGGRETQYF. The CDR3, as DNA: TGTGCCAGCAGTGAAGCGCCTGGGGGGAGAGAGACCCAGTACTTC.

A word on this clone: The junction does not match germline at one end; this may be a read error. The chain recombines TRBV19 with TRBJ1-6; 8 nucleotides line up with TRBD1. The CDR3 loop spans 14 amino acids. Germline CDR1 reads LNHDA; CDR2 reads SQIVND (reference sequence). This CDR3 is CASIIRQGASPLHF. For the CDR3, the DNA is TGTGCCAGTATTATACGGCAGGGGGCTTCACCCCTCCACTTT.

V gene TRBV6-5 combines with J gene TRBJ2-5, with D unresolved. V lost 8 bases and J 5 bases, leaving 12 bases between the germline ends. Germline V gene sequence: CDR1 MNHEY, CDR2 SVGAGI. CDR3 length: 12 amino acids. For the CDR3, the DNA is TGTGCCAGCGGAGAGGTCTGGGAGACCCAGTACTTC. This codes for CASGEVWETQYF.

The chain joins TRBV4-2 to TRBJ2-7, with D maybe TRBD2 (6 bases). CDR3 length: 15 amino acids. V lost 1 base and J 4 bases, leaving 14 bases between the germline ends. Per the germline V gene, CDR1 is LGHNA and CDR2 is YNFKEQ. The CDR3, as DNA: TGTGCCAGCAGCCAAGGGGACTCCAACTCTTACGAGCAGTACTTC. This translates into CASSQGDSNSYEQYF.

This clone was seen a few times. Here the CDR3 reads CASSGTSGSMETQYF. The CDR3 DNA reads TGTGCCAGCAGCGGGACTAGCGGGAGTATGGAGACCCAGTACTTC. V gene TRBV11-1 combines with J gene TRBJ2-5, with 14 bases that match TRBD2. The ends lost 5 bases at V and 5 bases at J; junction bases unmatched: 4. This CDR3 has 15 residues. Germline CDR1 SGHAT, CDR2 FQDESV (reference sequence). The full variable domain, completed using reference TRBV11-1 and TRBJ2-5, is EAEVAQSPRYKITEKSQAVAFWCDPISGHATLYWYRQILGQGPELLVQFQDESVVDDSQLPKDRFSAERLKGVDSTLKIQPAELGDSAMYLCASSGTSGSMETQYFGPGTRLLVL.

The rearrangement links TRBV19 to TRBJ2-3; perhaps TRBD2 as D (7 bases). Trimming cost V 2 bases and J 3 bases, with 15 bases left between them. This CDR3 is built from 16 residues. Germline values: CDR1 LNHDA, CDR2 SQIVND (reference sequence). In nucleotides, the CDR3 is TGTGCCAGTAGTATAAGTTTAGGGGGGGGTACAGATACGCAGTATTTT. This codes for CASSISLGGGTDTQYF.

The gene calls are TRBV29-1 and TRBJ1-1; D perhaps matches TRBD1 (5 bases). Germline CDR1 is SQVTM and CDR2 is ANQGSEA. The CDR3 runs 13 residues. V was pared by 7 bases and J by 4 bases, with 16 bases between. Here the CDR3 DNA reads TGCAGCGGCGTCCGGGTGGGGGGCACTGAAGCTTTCTTT. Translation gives CSGVRVGGTEAFF.

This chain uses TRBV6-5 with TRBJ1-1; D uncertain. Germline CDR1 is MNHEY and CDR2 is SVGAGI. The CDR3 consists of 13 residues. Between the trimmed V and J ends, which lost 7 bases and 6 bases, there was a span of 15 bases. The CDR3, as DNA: TGTGCCAGCACCCACCCAGACTCCTCTGAAGCTTTCTTT. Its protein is CASTHPDSSEAFF.

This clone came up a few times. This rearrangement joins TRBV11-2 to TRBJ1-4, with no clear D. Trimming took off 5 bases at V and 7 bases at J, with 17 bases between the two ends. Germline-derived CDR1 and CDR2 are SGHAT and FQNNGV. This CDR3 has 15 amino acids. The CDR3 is CASSQAEKRAEKLFF. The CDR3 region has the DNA TGTGCCAGCAGCCAAGCCGAGAAAAGAGCTGAAAAACTGTTTTTT.

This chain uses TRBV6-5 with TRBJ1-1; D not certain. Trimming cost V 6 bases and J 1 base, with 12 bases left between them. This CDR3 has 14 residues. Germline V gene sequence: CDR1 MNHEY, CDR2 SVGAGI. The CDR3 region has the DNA TGTGCCAGCAGCAAAGGAGAGGGGAACACTGAAGCTTTCTTT. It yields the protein CASSKGEGNTEAFF.

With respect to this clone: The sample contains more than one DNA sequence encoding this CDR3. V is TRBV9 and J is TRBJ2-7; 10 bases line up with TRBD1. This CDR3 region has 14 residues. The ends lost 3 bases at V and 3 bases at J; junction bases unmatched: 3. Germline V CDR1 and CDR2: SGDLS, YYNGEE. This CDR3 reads CASSAGQGGYEQYF. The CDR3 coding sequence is TGTGCCAGCAGCGCTGGACAGGGGGGCTACGAGCAGTACTTC.

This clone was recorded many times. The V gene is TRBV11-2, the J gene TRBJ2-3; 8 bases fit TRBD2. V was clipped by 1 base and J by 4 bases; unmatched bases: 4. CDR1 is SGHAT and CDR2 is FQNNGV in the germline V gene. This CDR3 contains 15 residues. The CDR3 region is CASSLAGGQADTQYF. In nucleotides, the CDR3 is TGTGCCAGCAGCTTAGCGGGGGGGCAAGCAGATACGCAGTATTTT.

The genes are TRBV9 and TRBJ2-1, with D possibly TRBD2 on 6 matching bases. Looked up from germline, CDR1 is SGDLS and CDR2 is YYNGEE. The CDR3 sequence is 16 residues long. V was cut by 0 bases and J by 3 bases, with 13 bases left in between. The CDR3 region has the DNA TGTGCCAGCAGCGTAGGTAGGGCGGGGAACTACAATGAGCAGTTCTTC. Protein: CASSVGRAGNYNEQFF.

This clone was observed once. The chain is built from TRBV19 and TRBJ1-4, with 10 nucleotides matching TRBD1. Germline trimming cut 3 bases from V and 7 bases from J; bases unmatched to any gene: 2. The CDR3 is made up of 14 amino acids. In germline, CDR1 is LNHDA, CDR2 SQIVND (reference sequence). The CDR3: CASSIGTGVEKLFF. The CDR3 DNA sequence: TGTGCCAGTAGTATTGGGACAGGGGTTGAAAAACTGTTTTTT.

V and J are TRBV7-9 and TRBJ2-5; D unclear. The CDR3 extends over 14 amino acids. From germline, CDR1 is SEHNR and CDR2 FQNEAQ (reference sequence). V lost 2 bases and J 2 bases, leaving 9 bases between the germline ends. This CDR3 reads CASSLRQDQETQYF. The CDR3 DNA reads TGTGCCAGCAGCTTACGTCAGGATCAAGAGACCCAGTACTTC.

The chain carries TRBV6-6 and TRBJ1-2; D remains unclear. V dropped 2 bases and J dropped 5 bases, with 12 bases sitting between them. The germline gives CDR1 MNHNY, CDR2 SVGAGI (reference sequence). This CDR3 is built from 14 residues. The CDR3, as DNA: TGTGCCAGCAGTTACGCCGGGATGGGATATGGCTACACCTTC. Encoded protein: CASSYAGMGYGYTF.

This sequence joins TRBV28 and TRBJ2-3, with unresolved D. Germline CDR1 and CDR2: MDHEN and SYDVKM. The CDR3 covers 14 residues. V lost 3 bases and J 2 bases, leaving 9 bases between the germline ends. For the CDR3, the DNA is TGTGCCAGCAGTTTTAAAATCTCCACAGATACGCAGTATTTT. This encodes CASSFKISTDTQYF.

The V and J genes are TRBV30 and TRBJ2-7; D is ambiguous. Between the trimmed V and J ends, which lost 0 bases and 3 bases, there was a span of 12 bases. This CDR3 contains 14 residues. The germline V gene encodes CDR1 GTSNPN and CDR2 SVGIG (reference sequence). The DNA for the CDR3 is TGTGCCTGGAGTGTCACAGATCGCGACTACGAGCAGTACTTC. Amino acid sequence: CAWSVTDRDYEQYF. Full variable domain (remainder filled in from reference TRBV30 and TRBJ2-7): SQTIHQWPATLVQPVGSPLSLECTVEGTSNPNLYWYRQAAGRGLQLLFYSVGIGQISSEVPQNLSASRPQDRQFILSSKKLLLSDSGFYLCAWSVTDRDYEQYFGPGTRLTVT.

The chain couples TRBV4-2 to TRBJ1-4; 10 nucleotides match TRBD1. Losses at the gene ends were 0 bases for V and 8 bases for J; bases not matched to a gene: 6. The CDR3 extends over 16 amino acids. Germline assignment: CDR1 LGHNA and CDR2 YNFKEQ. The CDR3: CASSQDPGTGDEKLFF. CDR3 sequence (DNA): TGTGCCAGCAGCCAAGACCCCGGGACAGGGGACGAAAAACTGTTTTTT.

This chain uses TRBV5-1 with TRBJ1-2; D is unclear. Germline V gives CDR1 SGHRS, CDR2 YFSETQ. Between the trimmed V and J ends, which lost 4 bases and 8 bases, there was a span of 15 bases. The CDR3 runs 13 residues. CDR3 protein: CASSRLRGNGYTF. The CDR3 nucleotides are TGCGCCAGCAGCCGCCTTCGGGGTAACGGCTACACCTTC.

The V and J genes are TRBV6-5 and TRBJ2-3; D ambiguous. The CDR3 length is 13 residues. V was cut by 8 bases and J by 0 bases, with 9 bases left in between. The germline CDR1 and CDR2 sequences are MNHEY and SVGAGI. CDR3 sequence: CASFRVSTDTQYF. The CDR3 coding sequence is TGTGCCAGCTTTCGGGTAAGCACAGATACGCAGTATTTT.

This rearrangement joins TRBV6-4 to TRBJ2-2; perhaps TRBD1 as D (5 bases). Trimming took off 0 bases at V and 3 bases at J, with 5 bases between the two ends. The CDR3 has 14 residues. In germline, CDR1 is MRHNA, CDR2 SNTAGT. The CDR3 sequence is CASSDSGDTGELFF. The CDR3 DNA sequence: TGTGCCAGCAGTGACTCAGGGGACACCGGGGAGCTGTTTTTT.

CDR3 in amino acids: CASSGASGIYEQYF. For the CDR3, the DNA is TGTGCCAGCAGTGGTGCTAGCGGGATCTACGAGCAGTACTTC. The chain employs TRBV2 and TRBJ2-7; 9 bases are shared with TRBD2. The CDR3 loop spans 14 amino acids. CDR1 is SNHLY, CDR2 FYNNEI, per germline. V was pared by 4 bases and J by 3 bases, with 4 bases of the junction left unmatched. Filled out from reference TRBV2 and TRBJ2-7, the complete variable domain reads EPEVTQTPSHQVTQMGQEVILRCVPISNHLYFYWYRQILGQKVEFLVSFYNNEISEKSEIFDDQFSVERPDGSNFTLKIRSTKLEDSAMYFCASSGASGIYEQYFGPGTRLTVT.

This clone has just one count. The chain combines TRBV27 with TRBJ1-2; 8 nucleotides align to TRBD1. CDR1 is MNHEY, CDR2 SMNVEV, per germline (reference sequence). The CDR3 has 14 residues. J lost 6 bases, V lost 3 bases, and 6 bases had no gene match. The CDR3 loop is CASSFLTGAHGYTF. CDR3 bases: TGTGCCAGCAGTTTCTTGACAGGGGCCCATGGCTACACCTTC.

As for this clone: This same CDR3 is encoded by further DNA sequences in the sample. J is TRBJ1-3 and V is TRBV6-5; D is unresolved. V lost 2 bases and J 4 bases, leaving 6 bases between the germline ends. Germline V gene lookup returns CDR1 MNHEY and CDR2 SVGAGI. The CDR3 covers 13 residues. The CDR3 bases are TGTGCCAGCAGTTACACCGGGGGAAACACCATATATTTT. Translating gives CASSYTGGNTIYF.

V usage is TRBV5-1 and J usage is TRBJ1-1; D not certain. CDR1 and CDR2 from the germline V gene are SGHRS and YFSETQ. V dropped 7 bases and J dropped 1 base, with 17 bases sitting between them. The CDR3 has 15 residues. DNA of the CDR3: TGCGCCAGCCGTGGAGGGCCAGGCGAGAACACTGAAGCTTTCTTT. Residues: CASRGGPGENTEAFF. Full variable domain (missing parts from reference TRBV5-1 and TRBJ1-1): KAGVTQTPRYLIKTRGQQVTLSCSPISGHRSVSWYQQTPGQGLQFLFEYFSETQRNKGNFPGRFSGRQFSNSRSEMNVSTLELGDSALYLCASRGGPGENTEAFFGQGTRLTVV.

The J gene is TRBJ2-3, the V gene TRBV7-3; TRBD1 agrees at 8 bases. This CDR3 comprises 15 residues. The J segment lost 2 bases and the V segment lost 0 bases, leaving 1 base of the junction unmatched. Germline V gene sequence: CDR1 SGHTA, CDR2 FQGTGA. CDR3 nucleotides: TGTGCCAGCAGCTTAACGGGACAGGCCACAGATACGCAGTATTTT. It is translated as CASSLTGQATDTQYF.

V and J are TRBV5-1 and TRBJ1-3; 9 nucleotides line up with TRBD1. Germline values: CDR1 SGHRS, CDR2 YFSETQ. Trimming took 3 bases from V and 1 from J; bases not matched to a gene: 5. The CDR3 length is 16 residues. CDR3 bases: TGCGCCAGCAGCTGGACAGGGGCAATATCTGGAAACACCATATATTTT. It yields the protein CASSWTGAISGNTIYF.